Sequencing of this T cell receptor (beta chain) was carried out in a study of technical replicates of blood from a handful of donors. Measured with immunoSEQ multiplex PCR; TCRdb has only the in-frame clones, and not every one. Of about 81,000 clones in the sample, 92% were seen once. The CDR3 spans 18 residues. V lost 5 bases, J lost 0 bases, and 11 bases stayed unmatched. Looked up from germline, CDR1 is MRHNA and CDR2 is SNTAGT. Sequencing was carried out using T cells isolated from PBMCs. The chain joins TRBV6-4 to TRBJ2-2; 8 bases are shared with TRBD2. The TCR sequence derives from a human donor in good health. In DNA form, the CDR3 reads TGTGCCAGCAGTCCGCAGCCAGCGGGAGCAACGAACACCGGGGAGCTGTTTTTT. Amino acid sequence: CASSPQPAGATNTGELFF.